The 9 T cell receptor beta chains given below trace back to one sample, sequenced in a study of regulatory T cells in long-lasting Graves disease. As for time point: persistent/refractory GD, antithyroid drugs over 5 years with positive TRAb. PBMCs provided the RNA from which the TCR library was made. Both iRepertoire HTBI primers and Arm-PCR of CDR3 regions were used to build the TCR beta libraries. In TCRdb, the multiplex PCR reads were re-called with MiXCR into one record per CDR3 protein. Of 500,000 to 800,000 distinct CDR3 sequences listed, roughly 30% were seen once; the top ten hold roughly 41%. The material sequenced was peripheral blood mononuclear cells (PBMCs), taken when the disease was refractory, from a patient treated with antithyroid drugs. These receptors were collected from a female donor with Graves disease.

This clonotype was detected ten times or more. The gene calls are TRBV13 and TRBJ1-2; unclear D gene. Trimming cost V 0 bases and J 14 bases, with 13 bases left between them. CDR1 is PRHDT, CDR2 FYEKMQ, per germline (reference sequence). The CDR3 is 12 amino acids. CDR3 loop: CASSLGTSTATF. The DNA of the CDR3 is TGTGCCAGCAGCTTAGGAACAAGTACCGCTACCTTC. Supplemented by reference TRBV13 and TRBJ1-2, the full variable domain reads AAGVIQSPRHLIKEKRETATLKCYPIPRHDTVYWYQQGPGQDPQFLISFYEKMQSDKGSIPDRFSAQQFSDYHSELNMSSLELGDSALYFCASSLGTSTATFGSGTRLTVV.

This sequence joins TRBV18 and TRBJ1-2; D gene ambiguous. This CDR3 comprises 15 residues. In germline, CDR1 is KGHSH, CDR2 LQKENI. V was cut by 3 bases and J by 3 bases, with 14 bases left in between. The CDR3 region has the DNA TGTGCCAGCTCACCGCTCGTGGTGAAAGACTATGGCTACACCTTC. Its translation: CASSPLVVKDYGYTF.

This clonotype was detected many times. The V gene is TRBV28, the J gene TRBJ1-2; tentative D call: TRBD1 (5 bases). V shed 3 bases and J shed 3 bases, with 17 bases lying between them. This CDR3 is built from 16 residues. Germline-derived CDR1 and CDR2 are MDHEN and SYDVKM. The CDR3 coding sequence is TGTGCCAGCAGTTTTGCAGGGCGGGGGTTACACTATGGCTACACCTTC. Its protein is CASSFAGRGLHYGYTF.

The chain joins TRBV28 to TRBJ1-2; D is unclear. Germline CDR1 and CDR2: MDHEN and SYDVKM. V was cut by 3 bases and J by 9 bases, with 17 bases left in between. This CDR3 is built from 14 residues. CDR3 amino acids: CASSFGSTVFSYTF. The CDR3 region has the DNA TGTGCCAGCAGTTTCGGGTCCACCGTATTTAGCTACACCTTC.

This clonotype was recorded at least ten times. This chain uses TRBV6-1 with TRBJ1-2; D is undetermined. Trimming took 7 bases from V and 4 from J, leaving 1 base between them. Looked up from germline, CDR1 is MNHNS and CDR2 is SASEGT. There are 9 residues in the CDR3. For the CDR3, the DNA is TGTGCCAGCACCTATGGCTACACCTTC. Residues: CASTYGYTF.

Written as DNA, the CDR3 is TGCAGCGTTGTTTACCAGGAGGGCTCACCCCTCCACTTT. As protein: CSVVYQEGSPLHF. V and J are TRBV29-1 and TRBJ1-6; D unclear. CDR1 is SQVTM, CDR2 ANQGSEA, per germline. The CDR3 is 13 residues long. V was trimmed by 4 bases and J by 10 bases, leaving 14 bases between them.

This clonotype has a handful of counts. V is TRBV11-2 and J is TRBJ2-7; 10 bases are shared with TRBD1. Trimming at V came to 4 bases and at J to 6 bases, leaving 6 bases not matched to a gene. There are 14 residues in the CDR3. CDR1 and CDR2 (germline): SGHAT, FQNNGV. The CDR3 region has the DNA TGTGCCAGCAGCTCGAGACAGGGGGCGGGCGAGCAGTACTTC. Encoded protein: CASSSRQGAGEQYF. Full variable domain (missing parts from reference TRBV11-2 and TRBJ2-7): EAGVAQSPRYKIIEKRQSVAFWCNPISGHATLYWYQQILGQGPKLLIQFQNNGVVDDSQLPKDRFSAERLKGVDSTLKIQPAKLEDSAVYLCASSSRQGAGEQYFGPGTRLTVT.

The chain carries TRBV30 and TRBJ1-1; TRBD1 is a possible D gene (5 bases). The CDR3 spans 13 residues. Germline CDR1 GTSNPN, CDR2 SVGIG (reference sequence). V dropped 0 bases and J dropped 8 bases, with 13 bases sitting between them. CDR3 residues: CAWSVLRGGEAFF. CDR3 bases: TGTGCCTGGAGTGTACTGAGGGGCGGCGAAGCTTTCTTT.

The CDR3 region is CASSEVSRAAGELFF. The CDR3 DNA reads as TGTGCCAGCAGTGAAGTTTCCAGGGCCGCCGGGGAGCTGTTTTTT. This sequence joins TRBV2 and TRBJ2-2, with D possibly TRBD1 on 5 matching bases. Germline-derived CDR1 and CDR2 are SNHLY and FYNNEI. V was trimmed by 1 base and J by 6 bases, leaving 12 bases between them. This CDR3 region has 15 residues.